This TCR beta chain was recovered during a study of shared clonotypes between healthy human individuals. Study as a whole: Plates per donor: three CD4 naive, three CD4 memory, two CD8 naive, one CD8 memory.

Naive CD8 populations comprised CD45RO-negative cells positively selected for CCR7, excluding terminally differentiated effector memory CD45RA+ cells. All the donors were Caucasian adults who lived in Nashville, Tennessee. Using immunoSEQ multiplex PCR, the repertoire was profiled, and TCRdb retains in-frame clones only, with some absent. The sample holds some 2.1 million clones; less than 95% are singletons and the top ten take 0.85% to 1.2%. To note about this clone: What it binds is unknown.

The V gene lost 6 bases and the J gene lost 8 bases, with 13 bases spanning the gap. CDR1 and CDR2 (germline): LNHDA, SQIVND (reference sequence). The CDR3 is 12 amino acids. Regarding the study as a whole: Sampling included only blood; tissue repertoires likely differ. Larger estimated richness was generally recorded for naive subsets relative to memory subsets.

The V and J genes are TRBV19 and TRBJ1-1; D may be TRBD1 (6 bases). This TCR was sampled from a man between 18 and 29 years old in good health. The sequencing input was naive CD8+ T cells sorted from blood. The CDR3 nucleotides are TGTGCCAGTAGCGACAGGCGAGGGGAAGCTTTCTTT. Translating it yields CASSDRRGEAFF.